The rows below give T cell receptor beta chains drawn from one sample of a study of T cells in Graves' hyperthyroidism and ophthalmopathy. MiXCR, run by TCRdb on the multiplex PCR reads, gives a single entry per CDR3 protein. The sample has 150,000 to 200,000 distinct CDR3 sequences, about 9.4% seen once. What was sequenced was blood. Receptor source: a woman under 30 with Graves' hyperthyroidism that later progressed to Graves' ophthalmopathy. Both conserved end residues are part of each CDR3. A D gene is named only where the DNA matches it firmly. Expanded clones get a size class; other rows say once, few or many, or leave the size out.

j_call d_call v_call clone_size cdr3_nt cdr3_aa
TRBJ2-2 TRBD1 TRBV5-6 NA TGTGCCAGCAGCTTTCGAAGACAGGGATACGCCGGGGAGCTGTTTTTT CASSFRRQGYAGELFF
TRBJ2-2 NA TRBV6-1 many TGTGCCAGCAGTGAAGCACACACCGGGGAGCTGTTTTTT CASSEAHTGELFF
TRBJ1-5 NA TRBV7-8 many TGTGCCAGCAGCTTAGGCGACAGCCTGAATCAGCCCCAGCATTTT CASSLGDSLNQPQHF
TRBJ1-4 TRBD1 TRBV20-1 many TGCAGTGCTAGAGACCCAACAGGGGCTGAAAAACTGTTTTTT CSARDPTGAEKLFF
TRBJ2-1 NA TRBV29-1 few TGCAGCGTTGAAGAACAGGATGAGCAGTTCTTC CSVEEQDEQFF
TRBJ2-3 NA TRBV27 many TGTGCCAGCAGTCTCATGTGGGGCGGGTCTAGCACAGATACGCAGTATTTT CASSLMWGGSSTDTQYF
TRBJ2-2 NA TRBV14 NA TGTGCCAGCAGCCAAGTGGCAGGACACGTCGAGGGGGAGCTGTTTTTT CASSQVAGHVEGELFF
TRBJ1-6 NA TRBV13 NA TGTGCCAGCAGCTCAGGGGCTTCACCCCTCCACTTT CASSSGASPLHF
TRBJ2-7 NA TRBV20-1 many TGCAGTGTTCGGTCGGGTCTTAGCTCCTACGAGCAGTACTTC CSVRSGLSSYEQYF
TRBJ1-1 NA TRBV6-1 many TGTGCCAGCCTGTCGCCAGAAGGCGACACTGAAGCTTTCTTT CASLSPEGDTEAFF
TRBJ1-6 NA TRBV27 many TGTGCCAGCAGTTTAGGGGAGAGGGCCCCTTCCAATTCACCCCTCCACTTT CASSLGERAPSNSPLHF
TRBJ2-6 TRBD2 TRBV4-1 few TGCGCCAGCAGCCAGACTAGCGGGAGGGGTACTGGGGCCAACGTCCTGACTTTC CASSQTSGRGTGANVLTF
TRBJ1-1 NA TRBV12-3/TRBV12-4 many TGTGCCAGCAGTTTGACATACCCCCCTGAAGCTTTCTTT CASSLTYPPEAFF
TRBJ2-1 TRBD1 TRBV7-9 many TGTGCCAGCAGCTTAGAAACAGGGGGCCCTTACAATGAGCAGTTCTTC CASSLETGGPYNEQFF
TRBJ2-2 TRBD2 TRBV19 few TGTGCCAGTAGTATGGCGGCGGGGGGAATCACCGGGGAGCTGTTTTTT CASSMAAGGITGELFF
TRBJ1-1 NA TRBV7-9 many TGTGCCAGCAGCCTAATTAGAGGCGGTGCTGAAGCTTTCTTT CASSLIRGGAEAFF
TRBJ1-2 NA TRBV30 many TGTGCCTGGAGTGAGCAAAACTATGGCTACACCTTC CAWSEQNYGYTF
TRBJ1-1 TRBD1 TRBV2 many TGTGCCAGCAGTGATGTGACAGGGGGCTTTAACACTGAAGCTTTCTTT CASSDVTGGFNTEAFF
TRBJ2-1 NA TRBV5-1 many TGCGCCAGCAGCTTGGGGATAGGGGGAAATGAGCAGTTCTTC CASSLGIGGNEQFF
TRBJ2-7 TRBD1 TRBV20-1 many TGCAGTGCCTCCCGGACAGGGTCTGGCGAGCAGTACTTC CSASRTGSGEQYF
TRBJ1-1 TRBD1 TRBV11-2 many TGTGCCAGCAGCTACGGACAGGGAGTCTTTGTGAACACTGAAGCTTTCTTT CASSYGQGVFVNTEAFF
TRBJ1-2 NA TRBV3-1 many TGTGCCAGCAGCCCCCAAAGCAAGTCCTTCTATGGCTACACCTTC CASSPQSKSFYGYTF
TRBJ2-7 NA TRBV7-6 many TGTGCCAGCAGCTTAGGTCATCTCTACGAGCAGTACTTC CASSLGHLYEQYF
TRBJ2-3 TRBD2 TRBV20-1 many TGCAGTGCTAGAGATACCGGGACTAGCGGGAGGTATACGCAGTATTTT CSARDTGTSGRYTQYF
TRBJ1-2 NA TRBV6-2/TRBV6-3 many TGTGCCAGCAGTCAAGGACTCTATGGCTACACCTTC CASSQGLYGYTF
TRBJ2-1 NA TRBV13 many TGTGCCAGCAGCCCCGGTGGGGGGGAGCAGTTCTTC CASSPGGGEQFF
TRBJ1-3 NA TRBV2 few TGTGCCAGCGGCAGAAGTACCAGCTCTGGAAACACCATATATTTT CASGRSTSSGNTIYF
TRBJ1-6 NA TRBV7-9 many TGTGCCAGCAGCCCTACAGACTTACCCCTCCACTTT CASSPTDLPLHF
TRBJ2-7 TRBD2 TRBV2 many TGTGCCAGCAGATACACTAGCGTCGAGCAGTACTTC CASRYTSVEQYF
TRBJ2-3 NA TRBV19 NA TGTGCCAGTGCCAATGGCGGCACAGATACGCAGTATTTT CASANGGTDTQYF
TRBJ2-1 NA TRBV11-3 many TGTGCCAGCAGCTTGGGACCAGTCAATGAGCAGTTCTTC CASSLGPVNEQFF
TRBJ2-5 TRBD2 TRBV20-1 many TGCAGTGCTAGAGAGACTAGCGGGCAAGAGACCCAGTACTTC CSARETSGQETQYF
TRBJ1-2 NA TRBV25-1 NA TGTGCCAGCAGTGAACACCCTAACTATGGCTACACCTTC CASSEHPNYGYTF
TRBJ1-6 NA TRBV2 NA TGTGCCAGCAGGGAGGGTCCGGGGGGTTGGTCACCCCTCCACTTT CASREGPGGWSPLHF
TRBJ2-5 TRBD2 TRBV15 once TGTGCCACCAGCAGTGGGGCGGGGGGGCCCCAAGAGACCCAGTACTTC CATSSGAGGPQETQYF
TRBJ1-5 NA TRBV12-3/TRBV12-4 many TGTGCCAGCACCGACGGGAGTAGGCAGCCCCAGCATTTT CASTDGSRQPQHF
TRBJ2-3 NA TRBV5-4 many TGTGCCAGCAGCTTGTGGGAGGCCGGTACAGATACGCAGTATTTT CASSLWEAGTDTQYF
TRBJ1-5 TRBD1 TRBV7-2 many TGTGCCAGCAGCGCGGACAGGATGGGGCAGCCCCAGCATTTT CASSADRMGQPQHF
TRBJ2-5 TRBD1 TRBV24-1 many TGTGCCACCAGTGAAACCGGGACAGGGGCTGGAGAGACCCAGTACTTC CATSETGTGAGETQYF
TRBJ1-4 NA TRBV6-1 many TGTGCCAGCAGCTCGATGGGGGAAAAACTGTTTTTT CASSSMGEKLFF
TRBJ1-5 NA TRBV6-1 few TGTGCCAGCAGTTTAGGGGTTCGGTCTCAGCCCCAGCATTTT CASSLGVRSQPQHF
TRBJ1-1 NA TRBV14 many TGTGCCAGCAGCCAATCGCTCGCGGCTTTCGATGAAGCTTTCTTT CASSQSLAAFDEAFF
TRBJ2-3 NA TRBV25-1 NA TGTGCCAGCAGTGAATCTCAGGGAACTAGCACAGATACGCAGTATTTT CASSESQGTSTDTQYF
TRBJ2-7 TRBD2 TRBV10-3 many TGTGCCATCACTGCCGGGACTAGCGGGAGTCGGGAGCAGTACTTC CAITAGTSGSREQYF
TRBJ2-2 TRBD2 TRBV15 few TGTGCCACCAGCAGGTCGCGGGGGGGCATGGACACCGGGGAGCTGTTTTTT CATSRSRGGMDTGELFF
TRBJ1-2 TRBD1 TRBV6-1 many TGTGCCAGCAGTGTAAAGACCTGGACAGGGGGTTCAAACTATGGCTACACCTTC CASSVKTWTGGSNYGYTF